The rows below give T cell receptor beta chains drawn from one sample of a study of human T cells and chemical hapten exposure. TCRdb redid the calling of the RACE reads with MiXCR, one entry per CDR3 protein. The sample consists of roughly 200,000 distinct CDR3 sequences, approximately 20% of them appearing once. Sequenced here: whole blood, sampled in connection with sensitization to the hapten diphenylcyclopropenone (DPC). The receptors were sampled from a woman aged 45-65 years with alopecia areata. Some clones in this sample may be carry-over from other donors' samples. Each CDR3 is given without its conserved first and last residue. D genes are given only for firm matches. Size values are once, few and many counts, or a class for expanded clones, and some rows have none.

clone_size,v_call,d_call,cdr3_aa
-,TRBV20-1,-,SARRGFGELF
-,TRBV6-2/TRBV6-3,-,ASSSSLLREQY
-,TRBV20-1,-,SATPDTGELF
-,TRBV5-1,TRBD1,ASSLRGQGHGYT
many,TRBV5-4,TRBD1,ASSPGQGGIAAGNTIY
few,TRBV27,-,ASSLSWGGEKLF
once,TRBV15,-,ATSRDQGTEAF
few,TRBV20-1,-,SASRSTGMNTEAF
few,TRBV2,-,ASSVGQGNQPQH
-,TRBV5-5,-,ASSGVGGYEQY
-,TRBV4-1,TRBD1,ASSQELTGVSYEQY
-,TRBV11-2,TRBD1,ASSFTQGGNTEAF
-,TRBV7-8,TRBD2,ASSRLREGETQY
-,TRBV7-9,-,ASGLGGGNQPQH
-,TRBV27,TRBD2,ASRTSGSSYEQY
once,TRBV6-5,TRBD1,ASSRGTGTTDTQY
-,TRBV7-3,TRBD1,ASSLNRGETQY
-,TRBV7-2,TRBD2,ASSLTSGREDEQF
-,TRBV6-5,TRBD1,ASSPGDRANTGELF